A single sample gave rise to the 25 T cell receptor beta chains below, sequenced in a study of T cells in localized non-small cell lung cancer. Clones were read by immunoSEQ multiplex PCR, and TCRdb kept only the in-frame ones, dropping some. The sample gives about 52,000 clones, 86% of which show up once; about 18% is in the top ten. Sample: peripheral blood, taken before any cancer treatment. The receptor set was obtained from a male donor at least 60 years old with stage III squamous cell lung carcinoma.

The chain carries TRBV29-1 and TRBJ2-5; 9 positions match TRBD1. The J segment lost 6 bases and the V segment lost 3 bases, leaving 17 bases of the junction unmatched. CDR1 and CDR2 (germline): SQVTM, ANQGSEA. The CDR3 has 17 residues. Here the CDR3 reads CSVDGTEGTGRGKTQYF. The CDR3, as DNA: TGCAGCGTTGATGGTACTGAAGGGACAGGGAGGGGAAAGACCCAGTACTTC. The complete variable domain, with remaining parts taken from reference TRBV29-1 and TRBJ2-5, reads SAVISQKPSRDICQRGTSLTIQCQVDSQVTMMFWYRQQPGQSLTLIATANQGSEATYESGFVIDKFPISRPNLTFSTLTVSNMSPEDSSIYLCSVDGTEGTGRGKTQYFGPGTRLLVL.

This clone has more than one count but fewer than ten. The chain links TRBV2 to TRBJ2-1; D may correspond to TRBD1 or TRBD2 (5 bases each). CDR3 length: 15 residues. Per the germline V gene, CDR1 is SNHLY and CDR2 is FYNNEI. V lost 3 bases and J 9 bases, leaving 18 bases between the germline ends. CDR3 bases: TGTGCCAGCAGTGATTTAGGGACCGCTACGCCTGAGCAGTTCTTC. This translates into CASSDLGTATPEQFF.

V is TRBV10-3 and J is TRBJ1-5, with a tentative D call TRBD1 (5 bases). This CDR3 has 16 residues. V gave up 0 bases and J gave up 1 base, with 10 bases separating them. Germline CDR1 reads ENHRY; CDR2 reads SYGVKD. DNA of the CDR3: TGTGCCATCAGTGAGTCTAAAGGACAAAGCAATCAGCCCCAGCATTTT. Its protein is CAISESKGQSNQPQHF.

The chain employs TRBV19 and TRBJ1-2; 8 bases map to TRBD1. Looked up from germline, CDR1 is LNHDA and CDR2 is SQIVND (reference sequence). CDR3 size: 16 residues. The V gene end was trimmed by 5 bases and the J gene end by 1 base; junction bases not matched to a gene: 9. The CDR3 here is CASSRFYDRGNYGYTF. Written as DNA, the CDR3 is TGTGCCAGTAGTCGCTTTTACGACAGGGGTAACTATGGCTACACCTTC.

The genes are TRBV28 and TRBJ2-5; D tentatively fits TRBD1 or TRBD2 (5 bases each). CDR3 length equals 12 residues. Deletions cut 3 bases from V and 5 bases from J, with 7 bases between. CDR1 is MDHEN, CDR2 SYDVKM, per germline. CDR3 sequence: CASSLGVETQYF. CDR3 DNA: TGTGCCAGCAGTTTGGGGGTTGAGACCCAGTACTTC.

This clone showed up many times. The chain uses TRBV7-2 and TRBJ1-2; D is unresolved. Between the trimmed V and J ends, which lost 2 bases and 4 bases, there was a span of 8 bases. Germline V gene lookup returns CDR1 SGHTA and CDR2 FQGNSA. The CDR3 runs 13 residues. For the CDR3, the DNA is TGTGCCAGCAGCTTACCGAGGGCCTATGGCTACACCTTC. Translating gives CASSLPRAYGYTF.

The chain combines TRBV19 with TRBJ2-7, with 8 nucleotides matching TRBD1. Trimming took 5 bases from V and 8 from J; bases not matched to a gene: 11. CDR3 size: 14 residues. Germline CDR1 reads LNHDA; CDR2 reads SQIVND (reference sequence). The CDR3 nucleotides read TGTGCCAGTAGTCCGACAGGGGATGGCATCCAGCAGTACTTC. Translation gives CASSPTGDGIQQYF. The full variable domain, in which reference TRBV19 and TRBJ2-7 provide the parts outside the CDR3, is DGGITQSPKYLFRKEGQNVTLSCEQNLNHDAMYWYRQDPGQGLRLIYYSQIVNDFQKGDIAEGYSVSREKKESFPLTVTSAQKNPTAFYLCASSPTGDGIQQYFGPGTRLTVT.

The rearrangement joins TRBV7-6 to TRBJ2-6; TRBD1 aligns across 9 bases. Germline values: CDR1 SGHVS, CDR2 FNYEAQ. The junction had 1 base not matched to a gene; V was cut back by 5 bases and J by 2 bases. The CDR3 spans 15 residues. The CDR3 DNA reads TGTGCCAGCAGCCGGGACAGGGCTGGGGCCAACGTCCTGACTTTC. Its protein is CASSRDRAGANVLTF.

This clone occurred once. The chain employs TRBV11-2 and TRBJ2-2; 8 bases are shared with TRBD2. In germline, CDR1 is SGHAT, CDR2 FQNNGV. The CDR3 totals 16 residues. V shed 5 bases and J 5 bases; nucleotides not matched to a gene: 10. The CDR3 sequence is CASSPGLVILTGELFF. DNA for the CDR3: TGTGCCAGCAGCCCGGGACTAGTGATTTTGACCGGGGAGCTGTTTTTT.

The J gene is TRBJ1-6, the V gene TRBV6-4; the match to TRBD1 covers 7 bases. Germline CDR1 reads MRHNA; CDR2 reads SNTAGT. The CDR3 is 15 residues long. With 5 bases clipped from V and 5 bases from J, the junction kept 6 bases outside the gene matches. CDR3 protein: CASSWRQGHNSPLHF. CDR3 nucleotides: TGTGCCAGCAGTTGGAGACAGGGCCATAATTCACCCCTCCACTTT.

This clone was recorded only once. The chain recombines TRBV4-2 with TRBJ1-6; D remains ambiguous. The germline V and J ends were trimmed by 7 bases and 7 bases, with 14 bases remaining between them. The CDR3 is 14 residues long. Germline values: CDR1 LGHNA, CDR2 YNFKEQ. The CDR3 loop reads CASNIGFRNSPLHF. As DNA, the CDR3 is TGTGCCAGCAACATCGGTTTTCGGAATTCACCCCTCCACTTT.

The genes are TRBV6-5 and TRBJ1-5; a weak D match, TRBD1 (6 bases). This CDR3 is 13 amino acids long. Germline V gene lookup returns CDR1 MNHEY and CDR2 SVGAGI. Between the trimmed V and J ends, which lost 4 bases and 4 bases, there was a span of 8 bases. DNA of the CDR3: TGTGCCAGCAGTTCTCAGGGGAATCAGCCCCAGCATTTT. It codes for CASSSQGNQPQHF.

The chain carries TRBV27 and TRBJ1-5; 7 bases fit TRBD1. Per germline, CDR1 MNHEY and CDR2 SMNVEV (reference sequence). The CDR3 is 16 amino acids. J was trimmed by 2 bases and V by 4 bases; bases with no gene match: 8. The CDR3 bases are TGTGCCAGCAGTTCACTGACAGGGACGGGCAATCAGCCCCAGCATTTT. Translated, it gives CASSSLTGTGNQPQHF.

This chain connects TRBV7-8 to TRBJ2-1, with 8 bases that match TRBD1. Germline trimming cut 5 bases from V and 0 bases from J; bases unmatched to any gene: 9. The germline CDR1 and CDR2 sequences are SGHVS and FQNEAQ. This CDR3 is 17 amino acids long. CDR3 residues: CASSIRDRMSSYNEQFF. As DNA, the CDR3 is TGTGCCAGCAGCATCCGGGACAGGATGAGCTCCTACAATGAGCAGTTCTTC.

V gene TRBV9 combines with J gene TRBJ2-2; TRBD2 might be the D (6 bases). Trimming removed 4 bases at V and 7 bases at J, with 26 bases between. The CDR3 has 18 amino acids. Germline lookup yields CDR1 SGDLS and CDR2 YYNGEE. CDR3 sequence: CASSPRGLGTAGDGELFF. The CDR3 DNA sequence: TGTGCCAGCAGCCCGCGGGGCTTAGGAACCGCTGGGGACGGGGAGCTGTTTTTT.

In DNA, the CDR3 is TGTGCCAGCAGCTTAGGCGGGACAGGGGGCGCCTCCTACGAGCAGTACTTC. Translation gives CASSLGGTGGASYEQYF. The rearrangement links TRBV11-3 to TRBJ2-7; 12 bases agree with TRBD1. The CDR3 length is 17 residues. The V gene's germline CDR1 is SGHNT and CDR2 YENEEA. Germline trimming cut 1 base from V and 0 bases from J; bases unmatched to any gene: 4.

This chain links TRBV5-1 with TRBJ2-2; tentatively, D is TRBD2 (5 bases). Trimming took off 1 base at V and 4 bases at J, with 11 bases between the two ends. The CDR3 is 15 amino acids. CDR1 is SGHRS and CDR2 is YFSETQ in the germline V gene. CDR3 protein: CASSLSGKGTGELFF. The CDR3 region has the DNA TGCGCCAGCAGCTTGTCGGGAAAGGGCACCGGGGAGCTGTTTTTT.

The chain combines TRBV7-3 with TRBJ2-5; a weak D match, TRBD1 (5 bases). The V and J ends lost 0 bases and 5 bases respectively, with 13 bases between them. CDR1 SGHTA and CDR2 FQGTGA come from the germline V gene. The CDR3 has 15 amino acids. The CDR3 sequence: CASSLTRDGGETQYF. CDR3 sequence (DNA): TGTGCCAGCAGCTTAACCAGGGATGGTGGGGAGACCCAGTACTTC.

The chain is built from TRBV30 and TRBJ1-2; D is unresolved. The V gene's germline CDR1 is GTSNPN and CDR2 SVGIG (reference sequence). The V end lost 7 bases, the J end lost 8 bases, and 11 bases lay between the germline ends. This CDR3 contains 10 residues. CDR3 sequence: CALPTWGYTF. Here the CDR3 DNA reads TGTGCCTTACCTACGTGGGGCTACACCTTC.

V and J are TRBV27 and TRBJ2-1, with 11 bases identical to TRBD2. From germline, CDR1 is MNHEY and CDR2 SMNVEV (reference sequence). This CDR3 is 20 amino acids long. Trimming cost V 7 bases and J 2 bases; bases outside gene matches: 19. The CDR3, as DNA: TGTGCCAGCAAGACCCTCCCCCCGGCTAGCGGGGGGCGACCCTACAATGAGCAGTTCTTC. Protein product: CASKTLPPASGGRPYNEQFF.

The rearrangement links TRBV5-4 to TRBJ2-1; no definite D call. The germline gives CDR1 SGHNT, CDR2 YYREEE (reference sequence). Deletions cut 3 bases from V and 5 bases from J, with 18 bases between. The CDR3 runs 16 residues. The CDR3 DNA follows: TGTGCCAGCAGCTCCACTGACCCAAACCCAAACAATGAGCAGTTCTTC. Translation: CASSSTDPNPNNEQFF. The full variable domain, its missing parts supplied by reference TRBV5-4 and TRBJ2-1, is ETGVTQSPTHLIKTRGQQVTLRCSSQSGHNTVSWYQQALGQGPQFIFQYYREEENGRGNFPPRFSGLQFPNYSSELNVNALELDDSALYLCASSSTDPNPNNEQFFGPGTRLTVL.

The chain's CDR3 is CASKTSGADTQYF. As DNA, the CDR3 is TGCGCCAGCAAAACTAGCGGCGCAGATACGCAGTATTTT. The chain links TRBV5-1 to TRBJ2-3; 8 nucleotides line up with TRBD2. Losses at the gene ends were 6 bases for V and 4 bases for J; bases not matched to a gene: 4. From germline, CDR1 is SGHRS and CDR2 YFSETQ. The CDR3 contains 13 residues.

This clone was seen just once. The chain has TRBV5-4 and TRBJ2-6; the D gene is possibly TRBD2 (6 bases). Germline V CDR1 and CDR2: SGHNT, YYREEE (reference sequence). V was pared by 4 bases and J by 0 bases, with 14 bases between. The length of the CDR3 is 17 residues. Here the CDR3 DNA reads TGTGCCAGCAGCCGGTTGGGGGGTTCCTCTGGGGCCAACGTCCTGACTTTC. Translation: CASSRLGGSSGANVLTF.

The gene calls are TRBV28 and TRBJ1-2, with TRBD1 matching over 9 bases. V shed 7 bases and J 4 bases; nucleotides not matched to a gene: 10. Germline loops: CDR1 MDHEN, CDR2 SYDVKM. The CDR3 runs 15 residues. Written as DNA, the CDR3 is TGTGCCAGCAAGACAGGGGGGTTGGAGGGCTATGGCTACACCTTC. It codes for CASKTGGLEGYGYTF.

The chain combines TRBV7-3 with TRBJ2-7; D perhaps matches TRBD2 (6 bases). Trimming stripped 5 bases from V and 2 bases from J, with 13 bases between. Germline lookup yields CDR1 SGHTA and CDR2 FQGTGA. The CDR3 runs to 14 residues. CDR3 coding DNA: TGTGCCAGCAGCCCGACTAGTGCGACCTACGAGCAGTACTTC. Translating it yields CASSPTSATYEQYF.